These T cell receptor beta chains were read from a single sample in a study of T cell responses to AZD1222 COVID-19 vaccine. Clones were read by immunoSEQ multiplex PCR, and TCRdb kept only the in-frame ones, dropping some. The sample includes under 200,000 clones, 85% to 90% of them seen just once. The specimen was peripheral blood, collected on day 0 of MenACWY control vaccination. These receptors were collected from an adult in good health. The CDR3 runs from the conserved cysteine through the conserved F or W. Each record gives: J gene, clone size, D gene, V gene, CDR3 DNA, CDR3 protein. The D gene is left open where the match is weak. Rows may omit the clone size; those that give it use once, few, many or a size class.

>TRBJ2-7|-|TRBD2|TRBV6-5
TGTGCCAGCAGTTTAGCGGGGGCTACCTACGAGCAGTACTTC
CASSLAGATYEQYF
>TRBJ2-2|-|-|TRBV19
TGTGCCAGTAGTATAGATAAGGGGGTCGGGGAGCTGTTTTTT
CASSIDKGVGELFF
>TRBJ1-1|few|-|TRBV2
TGTCTCCAGGGGTACACTGAAGCTTTCTTT
CLQGYTEAFF
>TRBJ1-3|-|-|TRBV3-1/TRBV3-2
TGTGCCAGCAGCCCCTCTACGGGGGCGGAGAGCACCATATATTTT
CASSPSTGAESTIYF
>TRBJ1-6|-|-|TRBV19
TGTGCCAGTAAAGGTCTGGGGTCACCCCTCCACTTT
CASKGLGSPLHF
>TRBJ2-7|-|TRBD2|TRBV28
TGTGCCAGCAGTTTATTCGGAACTAGCGGCTCCTACGAGCAGTACTTC
CASSLFGTSGSYEQYF
>TRBJ2-1|-|TRBD1|TRBV7-9
TGTGCCAGCAGCCCGGGACAGGGTGGAGGGAATGAGCAGTTCTTC
CASSPGQGGGNEQFF
>TRBJ1-2|once|TRBD1|TRBV5-5
TGTGCCAGCAGCTCCCGGGACAGGGGGCTTAGGAACTATGGCTACACCTTC
CASSSRDRGLRNYGYTF
>TRBJ1-3|-|TRBD1|TRBV9
TGTGCCAGCAGCAACCGGGACAGCTCTGGAAACACCATATATTTT
CASSNRDSSGNTIYF
>TRBJ1-1|-|TRBD1|TRBV7-9
TGTGCCAGCAGCTTAGAACCGGGACAGGGCACTGAAGCTTTCTTT
CASSLEPGQGTEAFF
>TRBJ1-5|-|-|TRBV4-3
TGCGCCAGCAGCCCCCAGCCGGATAGCAATCAGCCCCAGCATTTT
CASSPQPDSNQPQHF
>TRBJ1-3|-|-|TRBV5-6
TGTGCCAGCAGCTTGATTGTTTCTGGAAACACCATATATTTT
CASSLIVSGNTIYF
>TRBJ2-1|-|-|TRBV7-8
TGTGCCAGCAGCGAAATATCGCGATACTCCTACAATGAGCAGTTCTTC
CASSEISRYSYNEQFF